This passage covers 3 T cell receptor beta chains from one sample sequenced in a study of blood T cell repertoires in COVID-19. Only in-frame clones appear in the TCRdb table, and some are missing; sequencing was by immunoSEQ multiplex PCR. The table has about 120,000 clones, over 75% seen once. Sequences were obtained from peripheral blood. These receptors were obtained from a human donor with active COVID-19. The donor label of this sample is uncertain.

Written as DNA, the CDR3 is TGTGCCAGCAGTTTTGCATCTGGGGCGCGGGAGACCCAGTACTTC. Protein product: CASSFASGARETQYF. The chain carries TRBV28 and TRBJ2-5, with a weak D call TRBD1 (5 bases). The V end lost 3 bases, the J end lost 5 bases, and 16 bases lay between the germline ends. The length of the CDR3 is 15 residues. Germline V gene lookup returns CDR1 MDHEN and CDR2 SYDVKM.

The CDR3, as DNA: TGTGCCAGCTCCCCTTTCGGAGGGTTTGGTATGGATACGCAGTATTTT. Its protein product is CASSPFGGFGMDTQYF. The chain combines TRBV18 with TRBJ2-3, with TRBD2 as a possible D gene (6 bases). Germline loops: CDR1 KGHSH, CDR2 LQKENI. The ends were cut back, 6 bases at V and 6 bases at J, with 22 bases in the middle. The CDR3 is 16 amino acids.

The count of this clone is one. Here the CDR3 reads CASSLGGNYGYTF. The CDR3 DNA follows: TGTGCCAGCAGCTTGGGAGGGAACTATGGCTACACCTTC. The chain couples TRBV5-4 to TRBJ1-2; D not certain. V lost 0 bases to trimming and J lost 2 bases, with 5 bases between them. Per germline, CDR1 SGHNT and CDR2 YYREEE (reference sequence). The CDR3 spans 13 residues.